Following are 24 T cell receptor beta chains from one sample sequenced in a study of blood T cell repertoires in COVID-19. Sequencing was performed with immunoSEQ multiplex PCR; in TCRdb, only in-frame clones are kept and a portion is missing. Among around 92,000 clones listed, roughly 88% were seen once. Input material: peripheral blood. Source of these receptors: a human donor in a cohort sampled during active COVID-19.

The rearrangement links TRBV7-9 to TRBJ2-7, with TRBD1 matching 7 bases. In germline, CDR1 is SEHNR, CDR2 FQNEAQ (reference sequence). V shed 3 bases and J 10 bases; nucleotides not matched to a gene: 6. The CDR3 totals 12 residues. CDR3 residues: CASSLETGLQYF. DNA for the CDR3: TGTGCCAGCAGCTTGGAGACAGGGTTACAGTACTTC.

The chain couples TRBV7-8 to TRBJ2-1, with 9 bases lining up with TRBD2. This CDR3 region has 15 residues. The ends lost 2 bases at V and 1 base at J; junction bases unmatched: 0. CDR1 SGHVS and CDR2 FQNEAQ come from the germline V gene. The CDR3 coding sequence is TGTGCCAGCAGCTTACTAGCGGGATCCTACAATGAGCAGTTCTTC. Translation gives CASSLLAGSYNEQFF.

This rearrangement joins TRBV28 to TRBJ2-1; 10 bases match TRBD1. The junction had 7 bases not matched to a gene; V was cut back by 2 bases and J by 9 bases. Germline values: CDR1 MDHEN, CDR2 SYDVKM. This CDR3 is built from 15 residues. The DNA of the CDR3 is TGTGCCAGCAGTTTACTTGGGACAGGGGCAGGTGAGCAGTTCTTC. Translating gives CASSLLGTGAGEQFF.

The CDR3 DNA is TGTGCCAGTAGGAGTGGGGCAGATGGCTACACCTTC. Translated, it gives CASRSGADGYTF. This chain uses TRBV19 with TRBJ1-2; tentatively, D is TRBD1 (5 bases). V lost 6 bases and J 6 bases, leaving 11 bases between the germline ends. This CDR3 is built from 12 residues. CDR1 LNHDA and CDR2 SQIVND come from the germline V gene (reference sequence). The full variable domain, its missing parts supplied by reference TRBV19 and TRBJ1-2, is DGGITQSPKYLFRKEGQNVTLSCEQNLNHDAMYWYRQDPGQGLRLIYYSQIVNDFQKGDIAEGYSVSREKKESFPLTVTSAQKNPTAFYLCASRSGADGYTFGSGTRLTVV.

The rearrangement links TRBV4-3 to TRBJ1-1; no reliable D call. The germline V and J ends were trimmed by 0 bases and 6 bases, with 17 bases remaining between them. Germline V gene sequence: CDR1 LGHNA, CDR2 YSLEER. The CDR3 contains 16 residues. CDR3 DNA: TGCGCCAGCAGCCAAGAATGGGGAGACTCGCGGGCTGAAGCTTTCTTT. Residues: CASSQEWGDSRAEAFF.

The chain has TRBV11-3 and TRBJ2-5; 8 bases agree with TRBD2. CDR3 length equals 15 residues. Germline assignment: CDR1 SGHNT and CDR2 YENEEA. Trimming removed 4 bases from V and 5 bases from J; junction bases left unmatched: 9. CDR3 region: CASSSGAGAGETQYF. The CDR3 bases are TGTGCCAGCAGCTCAGGAGCGGGAGCGGGTGAGACCCAGTACTTC. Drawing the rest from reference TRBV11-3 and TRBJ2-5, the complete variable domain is EAGVVQSPRYKIIEKKQPVAFWCNPISGHNTLYWYLQNLGQGPELLIRYENEEAVDDSQLPKDRFSAERLKGVDSTLKIQPAELGDSAVYLCASSSGAGAGETQYFGPGTRLLVL.

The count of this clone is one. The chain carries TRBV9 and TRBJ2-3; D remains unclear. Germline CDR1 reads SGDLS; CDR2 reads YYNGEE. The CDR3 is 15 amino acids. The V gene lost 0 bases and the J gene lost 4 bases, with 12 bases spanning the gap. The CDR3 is CASSVGAIQSDTQYF. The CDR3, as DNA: TGTGCCAGCAGCGTAGGAGCGATACAATCAGATACGCAGTATTTT.

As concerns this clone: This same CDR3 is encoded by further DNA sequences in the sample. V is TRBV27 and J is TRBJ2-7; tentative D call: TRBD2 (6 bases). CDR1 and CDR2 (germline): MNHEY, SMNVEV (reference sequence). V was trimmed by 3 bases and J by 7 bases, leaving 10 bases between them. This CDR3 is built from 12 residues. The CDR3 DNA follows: TGTGCCAGCAGTTTTTCCGGGGGAGAGCAGTACTTC. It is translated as CASSFSGGEQYF.

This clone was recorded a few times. As DNA, the CDR3 is TGTGCCAGCAGCCCAAGGCCACAGGCGGTCGAGTACATTCAGTACTTC. This sequence encodes CASSPRPQAVEYIQYF. This chain links TRBV7-2 with TRBJ2-4, with D perhaps TRBD1 (5 bases). The length of the CDR3 is 16 residues. Deletions cut 5 bases from V and 8 bases from J, with 22 bases between. Per the germline V gene, CDR1 is SGHTA and CDR2 is FQGNSA.

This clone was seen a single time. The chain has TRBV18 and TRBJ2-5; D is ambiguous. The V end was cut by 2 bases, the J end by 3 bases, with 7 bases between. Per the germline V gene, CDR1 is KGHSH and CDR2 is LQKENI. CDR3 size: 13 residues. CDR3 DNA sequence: TGTGCCAGCTCACCAATAGAAAAAGAGACCCAGTACTTC. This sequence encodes CASSPIEKETQYF.

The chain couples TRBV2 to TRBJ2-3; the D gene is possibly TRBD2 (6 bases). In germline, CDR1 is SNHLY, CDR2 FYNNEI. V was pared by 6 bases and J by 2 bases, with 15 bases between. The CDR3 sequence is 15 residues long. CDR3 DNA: TGTGCCAGCAGCTTGGACGGAGGGTTCACAGATACGCAGTATTTT. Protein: CASSLDGGFTDTQYF.

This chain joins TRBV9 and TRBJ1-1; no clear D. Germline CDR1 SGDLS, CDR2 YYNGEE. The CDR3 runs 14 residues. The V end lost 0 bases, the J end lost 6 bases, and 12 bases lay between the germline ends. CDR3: CASSVVGDYAEAFF. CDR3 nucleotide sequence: TGTGCCAGCAGCGTAGTGGGAGATTACGCTGAAGCTTTCTTT.

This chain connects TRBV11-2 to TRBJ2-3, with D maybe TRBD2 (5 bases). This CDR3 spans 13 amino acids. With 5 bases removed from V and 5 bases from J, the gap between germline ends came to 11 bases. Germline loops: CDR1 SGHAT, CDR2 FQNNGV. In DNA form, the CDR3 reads TGTGCCAGCAGCCCCGGGGTCAAAGATACGCAGTATTTT. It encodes CASSPGVKDTQYF.

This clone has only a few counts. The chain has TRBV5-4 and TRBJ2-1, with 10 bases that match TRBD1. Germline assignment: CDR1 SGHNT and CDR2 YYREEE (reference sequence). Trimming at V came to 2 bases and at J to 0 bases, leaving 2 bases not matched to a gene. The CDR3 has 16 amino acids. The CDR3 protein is CASSFGTGVSYNEQFF. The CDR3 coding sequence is TGTGCCAGCAGCTTTGGGACAGGGGTCTCCTACAATGAGCAGTTCTTC.

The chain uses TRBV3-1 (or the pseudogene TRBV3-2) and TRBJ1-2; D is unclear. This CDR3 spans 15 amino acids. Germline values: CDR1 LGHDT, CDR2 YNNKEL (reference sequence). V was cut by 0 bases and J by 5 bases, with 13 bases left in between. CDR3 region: CASSQDKSQRYGYTF. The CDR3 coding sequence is TGTGCCAGCAGCCAAGATAAGTCCCAACGGTATGGCTACACCTTC.

The CDR3 here is CASSEEQGAEQFF. DNA for the CDR3: TGTGCCAGCAGTGAAGAACAGGGGGCTGAGCAGTTCTTC. This chain uses TRBV6-1 with TRBJ2-1, with TRBD1 identical over 9 bases. The CDR3 sequence is 13 residues long. Germline-derived CDR1 and CDR2 are MNHNS and SASEGT. V shed 1 base and J 9 bases; nucleotides not matched to a gene: 1.

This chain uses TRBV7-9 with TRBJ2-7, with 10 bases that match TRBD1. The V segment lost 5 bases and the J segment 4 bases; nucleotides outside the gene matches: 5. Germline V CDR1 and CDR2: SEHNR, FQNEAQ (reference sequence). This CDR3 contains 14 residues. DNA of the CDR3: TGTGCCAGCAGCACGACAGGGGGCTCATACGAGCAGTACTTC. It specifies CASSTTGGSYEQYF.

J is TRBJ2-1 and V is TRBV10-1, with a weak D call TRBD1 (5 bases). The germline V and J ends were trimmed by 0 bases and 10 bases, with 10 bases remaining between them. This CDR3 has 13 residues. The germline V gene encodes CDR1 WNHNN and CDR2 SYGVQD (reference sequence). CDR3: CASSESDTGEQFF. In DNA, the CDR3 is TGCGCCAGCAGTGAGTCGGACACCGGGGAGCAGTTCTTC.

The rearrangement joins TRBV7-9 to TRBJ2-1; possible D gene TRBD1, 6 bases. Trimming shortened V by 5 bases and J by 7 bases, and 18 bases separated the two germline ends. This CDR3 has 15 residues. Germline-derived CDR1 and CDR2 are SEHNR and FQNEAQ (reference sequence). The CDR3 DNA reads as TGTGCCAGCAGCGTAAGACAGGTACAACATAATGAGCAGTTCTTC. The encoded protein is CASSVRQVQHNEQFF.

CDR3 coding DNA: TGCAGCGTTGAAGGTGTCCAACTAGCGGGAGGGCTCACAGATACGCAGTATTTT. It encodes CSVEGVQLAGGLTDTQYF. This chain uses TRBV29-1 with TRBJ2-3; TRBD2 aligns across 13 bases. Per the germline V gene, CDR1 is SQVTM and CDR2 is ANQGSEA. V was clipped by 1 base and J by 2 bases; unmatched bases: 9. The CDR3 is 18 amino acids.

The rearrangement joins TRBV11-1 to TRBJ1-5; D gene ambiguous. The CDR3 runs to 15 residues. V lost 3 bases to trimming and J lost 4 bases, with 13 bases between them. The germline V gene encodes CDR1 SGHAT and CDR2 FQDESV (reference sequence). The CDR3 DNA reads TGTGCCAGCAGCTTGGTCAGGCCCCTAAATCAGCCCCAGCATTTT. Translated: CASSLVRPLNQPQHF.

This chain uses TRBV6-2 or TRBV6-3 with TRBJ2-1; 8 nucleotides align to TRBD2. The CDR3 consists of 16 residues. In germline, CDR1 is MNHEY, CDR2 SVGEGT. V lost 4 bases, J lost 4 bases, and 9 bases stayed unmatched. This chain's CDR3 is CASSWFPSGPYNEQFF. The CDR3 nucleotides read TGTGCCAGCAGTTGGTTCCCTAGCGGGCCTTACAATGAGCAGTTCTTC.

The CDR3 region is CASSYLGGLNQPQHF. The CDR3 coding sequence is TGTGCCAGCAGTTATCTCGGGGGACTCAATCAGCCCCAGCATTTT. This rearrangement joins TRBV6-2 or TRBV6-3 to TRBJ1-5, with D maybe TRBD1 (5 bases). V shed 3 bases and J shed 3 bases, with 12 bases lying between them. Germline CDR1 reads MNHEY; CDR2 reads SVGEGT. The CDR3 totals 15 residues.

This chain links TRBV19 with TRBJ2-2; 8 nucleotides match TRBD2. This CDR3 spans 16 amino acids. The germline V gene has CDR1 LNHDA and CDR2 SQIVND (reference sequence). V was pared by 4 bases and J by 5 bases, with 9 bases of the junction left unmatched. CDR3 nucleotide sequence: TGTGCCAGTAGTACCTCGGGAGCGGGAGCTACCGGGGAGCTGTTTTTT. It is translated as CASSTSGAGATGELFF.